Sequencing of this T cell receptor beta chain was carried out in a study of immune characterization of retroperitoneal liposarcoma. The table lists this clonotype with many counts. Each CDR3 protein is one row after TCRdb ran MiXCR on the PCR reads. The sample includes roughly 20,000 distinct CDR3 sequences, 35% to 40% of them seen just once. Losses at the gene ends were 7 bases for V and 9 bases for J; bases not matched to a gene: 11. Germline CDR1 and CDR2: WSHSY and SAAADI. CDR3 length: 14 residues. The source material was blood. The sequence derives from a male donor with retroperitoneal liposarcoma. V usage is TRBV10-2 and J usage is TRBJ2-2, with TRBD2 matching over 7 bases. The CDR3 DNA follows: TGCGCCAGCAAAAACGAAGCGGGGAGGTGGGAGCTGTTTTTT. Translated, it gives CASKNEAGRWELFF.